These 27 T cell receptor beta chains originate from one sample sequenced in a study of blood T cell repertoires in COVID-19 (dated by TCRdb to 2019 to 2021). Library generation was performed with the immunoSEQ multiplex PCR assay. TCRdb carries this immuneACCESS record with in-frame sequences only. Its versions omit some clonotypes, under half of them owing to an unresolved V gene in the studies checked, with the rest unexplained. Within this sample are around 310,000 clones, with almost 90% of them counted one time only. The leading ten clones occupy 0.8% to 1.3% of the sample. The sequenced sample was peripheral blood. The receptor source for this set is a woman aged 35 to 49 with COVID-19, enrolled during active disease.

The gene calls are TRBV6-5 and TRBJ2-7; TRBD2 matches at 10 bases. From germline, CDR1 is MNHEY and CDR2 SVGAGI. J gave up 5 bases and V 7 bases, and 8 bases lay outside the gene matches. This CDR3 has 14 amino acids. The CDR3 loop reads CASTPLAGADEQYF. The DNA of the CDR3 is TGTGCCAGCACTCCCCTAGCGGGAGCGGACGAGCAGTACTTC.

The gene calls are TRBV5-8 and TRBJ2-5; 7 bases agree with TRBD1. Germline CDR1 reads SGHTS; CDR2 reads YDEGEE. With 5 bases clipped from V and 5 bases from J, the junction kept 6 bases outside the gene matches. The CDR3 runs to 13 residues. The CDR3 nucleotides read TGTGCCAGCAGGTTGACAGGGACCGAGACCCAGTACTTC. It yields the protein CASRLTGTETQYF. The full variable domain, with the rest looked up from reference TRBV5-8 and TRBJ2-5, is EAGVTQSPTHLIKTRGQQATLRCSPISGHTSVYWYQQALGLGLQFLLWYDEGEERNRGNFPPRFSGRQFPNYSSELNVNALELEDSALYLCASRLTGTETQYFGPGTRLLVL.

The chain is built from TRBV5-1 and TRBJ2-3, with a weak D call TRBD2 (6 bases). Germline V gene data show CDR1 as SGHRS and CDR2 as YFSETQ. CDR3 size: 15 residues. The ends were cut back, 4 bases at V and 2 bases at J, with 14 bases in the middle. The DNA of the CDR3 is TGCGCCAGCAGCGAGGGAGGCTTCCTCACAGATACGCAGTATTTT. It encodes CASSEGGFLTDTQYF.

The chain joins TRBV27 to TRBJ1-3, with TRBD1 as a possible D gene (6 bases). Per the germline V gene, CDR1 is MNHEY and CDR2 is SMNVEV (reference sequence). V lost 6 bases and J lost 0, with 15 bases in between. The CDR3 loop spans 16 amino acids. The CDR3 is CASSPFTGYSGNTIYF. The CDR3 DNA follows: TGTGCCAGCAGCCCATTCACAGGGTACTCTGGAAACACCATATATTTT.

V gene TRBV29-1 combines with J gene TRBJ2-5; no clear D. Trimming removed 2 bases at V and 7 bases at J, with 11 bases between. This CDR3 region has 12 residues. The germline CDR1 and CDR2 sequences are SQVTM and ANQGSEA. This CDR3 is CSVEPLPGTQYF. Written as DNA, the CDR3 is TGCAGCGTTGAACCACTCCCAGGGACCCAGTACTTC.

This rearrangement joins TRBV19 to TRBJ1-3; 8 bases agree with TRBD1. The CDR3 runs to 15 residues. The junction had 12 bases not matched to a gene; V was cut back by 10 bases and J by 4 bases. CDR1 and CDR2 (germline): LNHDA, SQIVND (reference sequence). This CDR3 is CATAEGRGPGNTIYF. DNA for the CDR3: TGTGCCACCGCGGAGGGCAGGGGGCCAGGAAACACCATATATTTT. Looking up the rest from reference TRBV19 and TRBJ1-3 gives the full variable domain: DGGITQSPKYLFRKEGQNVTLSCEQNLNHDAMYWYRQDPGQGLRLIYYSQIVNDFQKGDIAEGYSVSREKKESFPLTVTSAQKNPTAFYLCATAEGRGPGNTIYFGEGSWLTVV.

The J gene is TRBJ2-3, the V gene TRBV6-2 or TRBV6-3; D is unresolved. Germline V gene sequence: CDR1 MNHEY, CDR2 SVGEGT. V was trimmed by 3 bases and J by 0 bases, leaving 7 bases between them. The CDR3 length is 14 residues. The CDR3 DNA is TGTGCCAGCAGTTATTACAGTAGCACAGATACGCAGTATTTT. Its protein product is CASSYYSSTDTQYF.

The chain employs TRBV7-2 and TRBJ1-2, with TRBD1 as a possible D gene (6 bases). CDR3 length: 13 amino acids. Trimming cost V 5 bases and J 2 bases, with 9 bases left between them. Germline V gene lookup returns CDR1 SGHTA and CDR2 FQGNSA. The CDR3 here is CASSRDTNYGYTF. DNA of the CDR3: TGTGCCAGCAGCAGGGACACAAACTATGGCTACACCTTC.

Concerning this clone itself: Other DNA sequences from this sample encode an identical CDR3 as well. The chain recombines TRBV3-1 (or the pseudogene TRBV3-2) with TRBJ1-1; D is uncertain. V was trimmed by 1 base and J by 1 base, leaving 4 bases between them. CDR3 size: 13 residues. Germline V gives CDR1 LGHDT, CDR2 YNNKEL (reference sequence). CDR3 loop: CASSQGQNTEAFF. The CDR3 DNA sequence: TGTGCCAGCAGCCAAGGGCAGAACACTGAAGCTTTCTTT.

This clone has a single count. The chain has TRBV7-9 and TRBJ2-1, with TRBD2 matching over 12 bases. Germline CDR1 and CDR2: SEHNR and FQNEAQ (reference sequence). The V segment lost 5 bases and the J segment 9 bases; nucleotides outside the gene matches: 11. This CDR3 is built from 16 residues. The CDR3 reads CASSPASGGAKGEQFF. The CDR3 bases are TGTGCCAGCAGCCCTGCTAGCGGGGGGGCCAAGGGTGAGCAGTTCTTC. Variable domain in full (rest from reference TRBV7-9 and TRBJ2-1): DTGVSQNPRHKITKRGQNVTFRCDPISEHNRLYWYRQTLGQGPEFLTYFQNEAQLEKSRLLSDRFSAERPKGSFSTLEIQRTEQGDSAMYLCASSPASGGAKGEQFFGPGTRLTVL.

CDR3 residues: CASSVGSGSGNEQFF. The CDR3 DNA is TGTGCCAGCAGCGTGGGCAGCGGGTCTGGCAATGAGCAGTTCTTC. J is TRBJ2-1 and V is TRBV9, with D possibly TRBD2 on 6 matching bases. Per germline, CDR1 SGDLS and CDR2 YYNGEE. The germline V and J ends were trimmed by 2 bases and 6 bases, with 15 bases remaining between them. The length of the CDR3 is 15 residues.

Points on this clone: A read error may account for a junction end that differs from germline. The chain employs TRBV11-2 and TRBJ2-7, with 9 bases aligning to TRBD1. The CDR3 is made up of 14 amino acids. Per the germline V gene, CDR1 is SGHAT and CDR2 is FQNNGV. This chain's CDR3 is CASSPRDRESVWGF. The DNA of the CDR3 is TGTGCCAGCAGCCCCCGGGACAGGGAATCGGTTTGGGGATTC.

The chain combines TRBV5-4 with TRBJ1-2; no clear D. The CDR3 runs 13 residues. The germline CDR1 and CDR2 sequences are SGHNT and YYREEE (reference sequence). Deletions cut 4 bases from V and 4 bases from J, with 11 bases between. The CDR3: CASSERVSYGYTF. The CDR3 nucleotides read TGTGCCAGCAGCGAGAGGGTCTCCTATGGCTACACCTTC.

Here the CDR3 reads CASSQDSFRGTGYTF. Written as DNA, the CDR3 is TGCGCCAGCAGCCAAGACTCGTTTAGAGGAACTGGCTACACCTTC. This chain links TRBV4-3 with TRBJ1-2; D not resolved. Germline V gene lookup returns CDR1 LGHNA and CDR2 YSLEER. Trimming removed 0 bases from V and 7 bases from J, with 15 bases in between. The CDR3 is made up of 15 amino acids.

The chain joins TRBV6-2 or TRBV6-3 to TRBJ2-7; D uncertain. Germline loops: CDR1 MNHEY, CDR2 SVGEGT. This CDR3 contains 13 residues. The V end lost 4 bases, the J end lost 2 bases, and 9 bases lay between the germline ends. Here the CDR3 DNA reads TGTGCCAGCAGTTTTGGGCGTACCTACGAGCAGTACTTC. This translates into CASSFGRTYEQYF.

The chain joins TRBV6-5 to TRBJ1-6; 8 bases are a match to TRBD1. Looked up from germline, CDR1 is MNHEY and CDR2 is SVGAGI. V was pared by 2 bases and J by 6 bases, with 6 bases of the junction left unmatched. This CDR3 spans 16 amino acids. The CDR3 DNA sequence: TGTGCCAGCAGTTACCACAGGGGGTCTGGTAATTCACCCCTCCACTTT. Translating it yields CASSYHRGSGNSPLHF.

On this clone: The identical CDR3 is also encoded by other nucleotide sequences in the sample. This chain uses TRBV12-3 or TRBV12-4 with TRBJ1-1; weak D call: TRBD1 (5 bases). The ends were cut back, 3 bases at V and 4 bases at J, with 9 bases in the middle. The CDR3 contains 13 residues. The CDR3 DNA follows: TGTGCCAGCAGTTTTCAGGGCGGCACTGAAGCTTTCTTT. This sequence encodes CASSFQGGTEAFF.

Regarding this clone: Since a much larger clone is just one base distant, this may be a read error. The V call is TRBV6-6, the J call TRBJ1-5; a weak D match, TRBD1 (5 bases). Germline V gene lookup returns CDR1 MNHNY and CDR2 SVGAGI (reference sequence). V gave up 7 bases and J gave up 7 bases, with 14 bases separating them. The CDR3 covers 13 residues. The CDR3: CASILTVAQPQHF. Here the CDR3 DNA reads TGTGCCAGCATCTTGACAGTTGCCCAGCCCCAGCATTTT.

This clone was counted a few times. The chain carries TRBV27 and TRBJ1-1; D ambiguous. This CDR3 has 12 residues. Trimming removed 3 bases at V and 4 bases at J, with 6 bases between. From germline, CDR1 is MNHEY and CDR2 SMNVEV (reference sequence). The CDR3 reads CASSLEGTEAFF. DNA for the CDR3: TGTGCCAGCAGTTTGGAGGGCACTGAAGCTTTCTTT.

This chain connects TRBV29-1 to TRBJ1-3; D gene ambiguous. This CDR3 comprises 15 residues. Trimming removed 6 bases from V and 0 bases from J, with 15 bases in between. Germline loops: CDR1 SQVTM, CDR2 ANQGSEA. In DNA, the CDR3 is TGCAGCGTCGTGGCCCCGCGGGACTCTGGAAACACCATATATTTT. This sequence encodes CSVVAPRDSGNTIYF.

The V and J genes are TRBV3-1 (or the pseudogene TRBV3-2) and TRBJ2-7; possible D gene TRBD2, 5 bases. The germline V gene encodes CDR1 LGHDT and CDR2 YNNKEL (reference sequence). V was pared by 3 bases and J by 4 bases, with 22 bases between. The CDR3 totals 17 residues. CDR3 bases: TGTGCCAGCAGCCATACCACGGGGATACCCATTCTATACGAGCAGTACTTC. Amino acid sequence: CASSHTTGIPILYEQYF.

This clone occurred once. The chain couples TRBV19 to TRBJ2-6; 8 positions match TRBD1. After removal of 4 bases from V and 6 bases from J, the junction contained 14 bases not matched to a gene. Germline CDR1 is LNHDA and CDR2 is SQIVND (reference sequence). The length of the CDR3 is 18 residues. The CDR3 reads CASSTPLTGATVANVLTF. Here the CDR3 DNA reads TGTGCCAGTAGTACCCCCTTGACAGGGGCCACAGTGGCCAACGTCCTGACTTTC.

The genes are TRBV16 and TRBJ2-7; D not resolved. The CDR3 spans 15 residues. Germline CDR1 reads KGHSY; CDR2 reads FQNENV. V shed 0 bases and J shed 5 bases, with 14 bases lying between them. CDR3 protein: CASSQSRIDGNEQYF. The CDR3 nucleotides are TGTGCCAGCAGCCAATCGAGGATTGACGGTAACGAGCAGTACTTC.

V and J are TRBV27 and TRBJ2-2; 14 nucleotides agree with TRBD2. Germline-derived CDR1 and CDR2 are MNHEY and SMNVEV (reference sequence). V gave up 0 bases and J gave up 5 bases; unmatched junction bases: 8. The CDR3 is 19 residues long. In DNA, the CDR3 is TGTGCCAGCAGTTTATCGAGACTAGCGGGAGGGCCGGGGACCGGGGAGCTGTTTTTT. This encodes CASSLSRLAGGPGTGELFF.

CDR3 loop: CASKREGAEQFF. The CDR3 nucleotides are TGCGCCAGCAAGCGGGAGGGCGCTGAGCAGTTCTTC. V usage is TRBV5-1 and J usage is TRBJ2-1; 10 bases map to TRBD2. CDR3 size: 12 residues. CDR1 and CDR2 from the germline V gene are SGHRS and YFSETQ. J lost 9 bases, V lost 6 bases, and 3 bases had no gene match.

The chain employs TRBV5-1 and TRBJ2-1; possibly TRBD1 for D (6 bases). The length of the CDR3 is 14 residues. Germline V CDR1 and CDR2: SGHRS, YFSETQ. The V and J ends lost 0 bases and 8 bases respectively, with 12 bases between them. CDR3 sequence reads: CASSLGQAGDEQFF. CDR3 in DNA: TGCGCCAGCAGCTTGGGACAGGCCGGGGATGAGCAGTTCTTC.

V and J are TRBV27 and TRBJ2-5; 7 nucleotides match TRBD2. Germline CDR1 reads MNHEY; CDR2 reads SMNVEV (reference sequence). The CDR3 has 14 amino acids. Trimming cost V 2 bases and J 3 bases; bases outside gene matches: 3. CDR3 sequence (DNA): TGTGCCAGCAGTTTAAGCAGCGGGAAAGAGACCCAGTACTTC. It specifies CASSLSSGKETQYF.